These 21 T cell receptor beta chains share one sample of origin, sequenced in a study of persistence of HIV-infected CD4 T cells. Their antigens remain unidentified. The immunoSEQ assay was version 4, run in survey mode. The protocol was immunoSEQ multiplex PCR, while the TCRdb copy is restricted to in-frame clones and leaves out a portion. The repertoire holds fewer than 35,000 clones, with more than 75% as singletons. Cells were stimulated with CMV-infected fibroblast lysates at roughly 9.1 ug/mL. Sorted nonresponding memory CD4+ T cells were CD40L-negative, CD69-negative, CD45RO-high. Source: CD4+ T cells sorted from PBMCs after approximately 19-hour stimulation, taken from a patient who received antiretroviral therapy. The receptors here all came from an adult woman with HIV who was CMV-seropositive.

The DNA of the CDR3 is TGTGCCAGCAGGGGCCTAGGGGCCTACACCTTC. Translation gives CASRGLGAYTF. V is TRBV3-1 (or the pseudogene TRBV3-2) and J is TRBJ1-2, with D possibly matching TRBD1 (5 bases). V was shortened by 6 bases and J by 10 bases, with 12 bases between the two germline ends. This CDR3 contains 11 residues. Germline CDR1 and CDR2: LGHDT and YNNKEL (reference sequence).

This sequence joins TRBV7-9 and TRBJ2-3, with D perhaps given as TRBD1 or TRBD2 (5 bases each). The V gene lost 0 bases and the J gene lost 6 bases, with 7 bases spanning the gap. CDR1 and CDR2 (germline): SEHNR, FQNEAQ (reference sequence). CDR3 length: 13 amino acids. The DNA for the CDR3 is TGTGCCAGCAGCTTAGCGTGGGGGGATACGCAGTATTTT. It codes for CASSLAWGDTQYF. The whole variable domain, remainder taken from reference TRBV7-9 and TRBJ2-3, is DTGVSQNPRHKITKRGQNVTFRCDPISEHNRLYWYRQTLGQGPEFLTYFQNEAQLEKSRLLSDRFSAERPKGSFSTLEIQRTEQGDSAMYLCASSLAWGDTQYFGPGTRLTVL.

The DNA of the CDR3 is TGTGCCAGCAGCCGGGGACAGGGCACCTCCCATGGCTACACCTTC. Translated, it gives CASSRGQGTSHGYTF. This rearrangement joins TRBV5-6 to TRBJ1-2, with 9 bases that match TRBD1. Trimming removed 4 bases from V and 6 bases from J; junction bases left unmatched: 10. CDR1 is SGHDT and CDR2 is YYEEEE in the germline V gene. This CDR3 is built from 15 residues.

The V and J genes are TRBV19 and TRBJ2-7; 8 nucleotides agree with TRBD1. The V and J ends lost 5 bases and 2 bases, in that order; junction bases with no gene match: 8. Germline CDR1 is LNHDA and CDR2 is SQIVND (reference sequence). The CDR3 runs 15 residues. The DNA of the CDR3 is TGTGCCAGTAGTCCTCTTCTGACAGGGGCCTACGAGCAGTACTTC. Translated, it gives CASSPLLTGAYEQYF.

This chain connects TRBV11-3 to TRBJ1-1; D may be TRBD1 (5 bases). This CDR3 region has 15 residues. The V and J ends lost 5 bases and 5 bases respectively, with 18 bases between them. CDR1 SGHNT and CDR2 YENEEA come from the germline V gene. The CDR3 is CASSSQGFGSTEAFF. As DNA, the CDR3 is TGTGCCAGCAGCAGCCAGGGTTTTGGAAGTACTGAAGCTTTCTTT.

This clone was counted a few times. DNA of the CDR3: TGTGCCAGCAGTCATACCTCAAGGGGCTATGGCTACACCTTC. Translating gives CASSHTSRGYGYTF. The rearrangement links TRBV27 to TRBJ1-2, with D possibly being TRBD1 (5 bases). With 5 bases removed from V and 4 bases from J, the gap between germline ends came to 14 bases. Germline CDR1 MNHEY, CDR2 SMNVEV (reference sequence). CDR3 length equals 14 residues.

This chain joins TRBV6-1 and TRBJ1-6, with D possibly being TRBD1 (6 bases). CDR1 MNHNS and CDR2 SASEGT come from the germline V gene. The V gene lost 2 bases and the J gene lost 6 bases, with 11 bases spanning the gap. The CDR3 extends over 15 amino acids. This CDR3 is CASSEQGLPNSPLHF. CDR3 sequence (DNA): TGTGCCAGCAGTGAACAGGGGCTCCCTAATTCACCCCTCCACTTT.

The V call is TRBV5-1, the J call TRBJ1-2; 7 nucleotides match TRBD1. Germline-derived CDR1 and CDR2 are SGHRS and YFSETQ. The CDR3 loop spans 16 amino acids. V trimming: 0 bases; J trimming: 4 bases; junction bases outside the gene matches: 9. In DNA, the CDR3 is TGCGCCAGCAGCTTGGGACCGCGACAGGGACCCTATGGCTACACCTTC. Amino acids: CASSLGPRQGPYGYTF.

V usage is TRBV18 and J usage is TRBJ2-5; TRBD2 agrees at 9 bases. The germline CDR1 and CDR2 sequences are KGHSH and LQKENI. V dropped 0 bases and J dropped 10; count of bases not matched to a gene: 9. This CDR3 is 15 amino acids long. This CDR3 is CASSPPAGGTGNQYF. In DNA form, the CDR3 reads TGTGCCAGCTCACCACCAGCGGGGGGAACCGGGAACCAGTACTTC.

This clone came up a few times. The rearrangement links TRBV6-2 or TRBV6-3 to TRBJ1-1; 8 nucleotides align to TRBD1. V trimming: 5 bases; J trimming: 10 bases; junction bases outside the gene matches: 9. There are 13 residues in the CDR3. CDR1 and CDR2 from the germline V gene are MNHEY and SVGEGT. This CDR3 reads CASSRQGKARAFF. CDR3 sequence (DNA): TGTGCCAGCAGTCGACAGGGGAAGGCTCGAGCTTTCTTT.

CDR3 amino acids: CASSLIRSNTEAFF. CDR3 nucleotide sequence: TGTGCCAGCAGCTTGATACGGTCTAACACTGAAGCTTTCTTT. This chain connects TRBV7-3 to TRBJ1-1; D is unclear. Germline V gene data show CDR1 as SGHTA and CDR2 as FQGTGA. This CDR3 spans 14 amino acids. V lost 3 bases and J 2 bases, leaving 10 bases between the germline ends.

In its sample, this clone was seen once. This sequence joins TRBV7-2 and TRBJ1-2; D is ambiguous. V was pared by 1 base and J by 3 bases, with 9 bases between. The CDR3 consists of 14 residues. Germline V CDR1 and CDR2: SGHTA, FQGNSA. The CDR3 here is CASSLVSADYGYTF. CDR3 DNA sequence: TGTGCCAGCAGCTTAGTCTCGGCCGACTATGGCTACACCTTC. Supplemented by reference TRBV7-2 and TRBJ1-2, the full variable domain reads GAGVSQSPSNKVTEKGKDVELRCDPISGHTALYWYRQSLGQGLEFLIYFQGNSAPDKSGLPSDRFSAERTGGSVSTLTIQRTQQEDSAVYLCASSLVSADYGYTFGSGTRLTVV.

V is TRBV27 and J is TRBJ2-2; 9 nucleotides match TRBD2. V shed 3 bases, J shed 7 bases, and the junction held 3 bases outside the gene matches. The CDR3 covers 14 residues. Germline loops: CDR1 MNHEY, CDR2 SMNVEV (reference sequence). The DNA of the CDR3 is TGTGCCAGCAGTTTCGGGACTAGCCACGGGGAGCTGTTTTTT. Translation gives CASSFGTSHGELFF.

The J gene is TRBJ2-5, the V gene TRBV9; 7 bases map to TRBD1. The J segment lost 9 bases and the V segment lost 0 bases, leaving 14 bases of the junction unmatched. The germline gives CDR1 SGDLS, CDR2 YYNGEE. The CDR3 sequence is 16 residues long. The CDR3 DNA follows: TGTGCCAGCAGCGTAGCGGGGACAGTGGGCTTTACGCCCCAGTACTTC. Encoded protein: CASSVAGTVGFTPQYF.

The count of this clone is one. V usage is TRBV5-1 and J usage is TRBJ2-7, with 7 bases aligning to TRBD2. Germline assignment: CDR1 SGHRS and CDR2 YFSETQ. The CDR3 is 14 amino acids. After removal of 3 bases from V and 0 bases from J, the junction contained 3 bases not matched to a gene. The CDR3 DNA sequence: TGCGCCAGCAGCTCCAGCGGGATCTCCTACGAGCAGTACTTC. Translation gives CASSSSGISYEQYF.

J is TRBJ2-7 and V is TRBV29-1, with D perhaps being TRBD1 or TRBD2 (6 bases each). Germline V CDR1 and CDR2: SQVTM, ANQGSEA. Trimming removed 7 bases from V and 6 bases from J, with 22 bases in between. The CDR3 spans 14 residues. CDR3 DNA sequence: TGCAGCGCCAAAACTTCGGGGGCGGCCAGCGAGCAGTACTTC. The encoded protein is CSAKTSGAASEQYF.

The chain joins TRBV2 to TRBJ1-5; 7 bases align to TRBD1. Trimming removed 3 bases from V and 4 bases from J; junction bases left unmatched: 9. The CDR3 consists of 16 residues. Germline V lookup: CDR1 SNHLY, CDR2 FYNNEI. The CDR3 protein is CASSERTGPNNQPQHF. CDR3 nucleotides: TGTGCCAGCAGTGAGAGGACAGGTCCGAATAATCAGCCCCAGCATTTT.

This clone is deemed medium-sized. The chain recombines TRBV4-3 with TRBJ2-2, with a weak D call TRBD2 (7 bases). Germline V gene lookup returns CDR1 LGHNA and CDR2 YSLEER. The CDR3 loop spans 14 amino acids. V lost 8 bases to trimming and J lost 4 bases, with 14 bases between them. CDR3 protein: CASSGGRRTGELFF. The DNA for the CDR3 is TGCGCCAGCTCCGGGGGGCGACGCACCGGGGAGCTGTTTTTT.

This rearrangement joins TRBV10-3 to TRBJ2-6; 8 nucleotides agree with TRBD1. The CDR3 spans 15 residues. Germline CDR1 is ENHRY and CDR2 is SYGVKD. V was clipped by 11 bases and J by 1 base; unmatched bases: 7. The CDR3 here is CAVGQGLSGANVLTF. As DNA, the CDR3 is TGTGCCGTCGGACAGGGACTTTCTGGGGCCAACGTCCTGACTTTC.

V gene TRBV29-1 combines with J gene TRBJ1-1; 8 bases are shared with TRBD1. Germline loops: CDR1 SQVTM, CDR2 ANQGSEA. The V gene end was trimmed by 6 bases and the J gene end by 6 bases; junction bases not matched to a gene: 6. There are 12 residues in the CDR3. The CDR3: CSVRTGSPEAFF. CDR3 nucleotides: TGCAGCGTGAGGACAGGGAGTCCTGAAGCTTTCTTT.

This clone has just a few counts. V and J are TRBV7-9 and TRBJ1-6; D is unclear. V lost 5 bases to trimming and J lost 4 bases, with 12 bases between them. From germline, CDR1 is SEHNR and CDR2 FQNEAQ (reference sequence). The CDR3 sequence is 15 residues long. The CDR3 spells CASSPRTDYNSPLHF. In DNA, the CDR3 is TGTGCCAGCAGCCCCCGCACAGATTATAATTCACCCCTCCACTTT.